Listed below are T cell receptor beta chains from one sample, sequenced in a study of T cells in localized non-small cell lung cancer. This table comes from immunoSEQ multiplex PCR, and its TCRdb copy is limited to in-frame clones, with some not included. The sample contains roughly 50,000 clones, roughly nine tenths of which appear only once. Sequencing used peripheral blood, obtained before any cancer treatment. These receptors were collected from a man between 40 and 75 years old with stage I lung adenocarcinoma. CDR3s include the opening cysteine and the closing phenylalanine or tryptophan. A D gene is named only where the DNA matches it firmly. Clone size is shown for a subset of rows, as once, few, many or a class of expanded clone.

j_gene	abundance	d_gene	v_gene	CDR3nt	CDR3aa
TRBJ2-4	-	-	TRBV28	TGTGCCAGCAGTTTAGGCCTCATAGCCAAAAACATTCAGTACTTC	CASSLGLIAKNIQYF
TRBJ1-4	-	TRBD1	TRBV27	TGTGCCAGCAGTAAATCAGGGGGCCCGGTTGAAAAACTGTTTTTT	CASSKSGGPVEKLFF
TRBJ2-5	-	-	TRBV11-3	TGTGCCAGCACCGGAGGGGTCCAAGAGACCCAGTACTTC	CASTGGVQETQYF
TRBJ2-1	-	-	TRBV11-1	TGTGCCAGCAGCCCCCGGGACTTTTCCAATGAGCAGTTCTTC	CASSPRDFSNEQFF
TRBJ2-5	-	-	TRBV5-1	TGCGCCAGCAGCCTGGCAGGTGGACCTCAAGAGACCCAGTACTTC	CASSLAGGPQETQYF
TRBJ2-1	-	TRBD1	TRBV7-3	TGTGCCAGCAGCCCGACGGGACAGGGCCGGTACAATGAGCAGTTCTTC	CASSPTGQGRYNEQFF
TRBJ2-5	-	-	TRBV2	TGTGCCAGCAGTGGGGTTTCGGGGGAGACCCAGTACTTC	CASSGVSGETQYF
TRBJ2-2	-	TRBD1	TRBV5-1	TGCGCCAGCAGCTTGGGGCAGACCCACAGGGGTGGCGTCGCCGGGGAGCTGTTTTTT	CASSLGQTHRGGVAGELFF
TRBJ2-1	few	-	TRBV7-9	TGTGCCAGCAGCTGGAACCTTCCCTCTAGCGATGAGCAGTTCTTC	CASSWNLPSSDEQFF
TRBJ2-3	-	TRBD2	TRBV14	TGTGCCAGCAGCCAGGGCCAGACTAGCGGGGACACAGATACGCAGTATTTT	CASSQGQTSGDTDTQYF
TRBJ2-2	-	TRBD1	TRBV6-6	TGTGCCGAGGGGACAGGGAGCACCGGGGAGCTGTTTTTT	CAEGTGSTGELFF
TRBJ2-1	-	-	TRBV4-1	TGCGCCAGCAGCCAAGACCCGGAGCTTGCGTCCTACAATGAGCAGTTCTTC	CASSQDPELASYNEQFF
TRBJ1-5	once	-	TRBV28	TGTGCCAGCAGTCCCGGACCTATAAGGGGTCAGCCCCAGCATTTT	CASSPGPIRGQPQHF
TRBJ2-5	-	TRBD1	TRBV6-6	TGTGCCAGCAGCGGAGCCGGGACAGGGGGCGAGGAGACCCAGTACTTC	CASSGAGTGGEETQYF
TRBJ2-5	-	TRBD2	TRBV5-1	TGCGCCAGCAGCAACGGACTAGCGGAGCAAGAGACCCAGTACTTC	CASSNGLAEQETQYF
TRBJ2-1	-	TRBD2	TRBV19	TGTGCCAGTAGGCTTACTAGCGGGAGGGCCCTTGAGCAGTTCTTC	CASRLTSGRALEQFF
TRBJ2-7	few	-	TRBV4-2	TGTGCCAGCAGCCAGACGACAAATACCTACGAGCAGTACTTC	CASSQTTNTYEQYF
TRBJ1-1	once	-	TRBV2	TGTGCCACCCAACTCGGGGGGGGGACTGAAGCTTTCTTT	CATQLGGGTEAFF
TRBJ1-1	-	-	TRBV2	TGTGCCAGCAGTGAAGAGGGGTTGAACACTGAAGCTTTCTTT	CASSEEGLNTEAFF
TRBJ2-7	-	TRBD2	TRBV14	TGTGCCAGCAGCCGGGGACTAGCGGGAGTGGGCGAGCAGTACTTC	CASSRGLAGVGEQYF
TRBJ2-7	-	-	TRBV4-1	TGCGCCAGCAGCCAAGACGGCGAATCCTACGAGCAGTACTTC	CASSQDGESYEQYF
TRBJ2-4	-	-	TRBV7-6	TGTGCCAGCAGCTTCCATCAGTTAGCCAAAAACATTCAGTACTTC	CASSFHQLAKNIQYF
TRBJ2-5	-	-	TRBV29-1	TGCAGCGCCTCCTCGGGGGTCGAGACCCAGTACTTC	CSASSGVETQYF
TRBJ2-1	-	-	TRBV27	TGTGCCAGCAGTATATCGGACAGTCCCTACAATGAGCAGTTCTTC	CASSISDSPYNEQFF
TRBJ2-7	-	-	TRBV10-3	TGTGCCATCAGTGTGACGGCCACCGCCCGCGAGCAGTACTTC	CAISVTATAREQYF
TRBJ2-7	-	TRBD1	TRBV6-6	TGTGCCAGCAGTTACTCTTATCGGGACAGGGAAAGCTTC	CASSYSYRDRESF
TRBJ1-5	-	TRBD1	TRBV29-1	TGCAGCGTACGGACAGGGACAAGCAATCAGCCCCAGCATTTT	CSVRTGTSNQPQHF
TRBJ2-1	-	TRBD2	TRBV11-2	TGTGCCAGCAGCTTGGTACCGGGAGGATACAATGAGCAGTTCTTC	CASSLVPGGYNEQFF
TRBJ1-5	-	TRBD1	TRBV19	TGTGCCAGTAGTTCCTGGACAGGGGGAATTGAGGAGCCCCAGCATTTT	CASSSWTGGIEEPQHF
TRBJ2-3	-	-	TRBV4-1	TGCGCCAGCAGCCAAGATGCATCAGGGGCTACGCAGTATTTT	CASSQDASGATQYF
TRBJ2-3	-	-	TRBV6-5	TGTGCCAGCAGTTCGGGCGGGCGCAGTATTTTTTTT	CASSSGGRSIFF
TRBJ2-2	-	-	TRBV19	TGTGCCAGTAGTATAGACGGGAGAACCGGGGAGCTGTTTTTT	CASSIDGRTGELFF
TRBJ1-4	-	-	TRBV6-6	TGTGCCAGCAGGGGGACAACTAATGAAAAACTGTTTTTT	CASRGTTNEKLFF
TRBJ1-5	-	-	TRBV5-6	TGTGCCAGCAGCTTGAATCGCAGGGTGAATCAGCCCCAGCATTTT	CASSLNRRVNQPQHF
TRBJ2-1	-	-	TRBV9	TGTGCCAGCAGCGGGGACTTAAGCGGACCCACCTACAATGAGCAGTTCTTC	CASSGDLSGPTYNEQFF
TRBJ2-7	-	TRBD2	TRBV7-6	TGTGCCAGCAGCCCCCTAGCGGGAGCTCTCCACGAGCAGTACTTC	CASSPLAGALHEQYF